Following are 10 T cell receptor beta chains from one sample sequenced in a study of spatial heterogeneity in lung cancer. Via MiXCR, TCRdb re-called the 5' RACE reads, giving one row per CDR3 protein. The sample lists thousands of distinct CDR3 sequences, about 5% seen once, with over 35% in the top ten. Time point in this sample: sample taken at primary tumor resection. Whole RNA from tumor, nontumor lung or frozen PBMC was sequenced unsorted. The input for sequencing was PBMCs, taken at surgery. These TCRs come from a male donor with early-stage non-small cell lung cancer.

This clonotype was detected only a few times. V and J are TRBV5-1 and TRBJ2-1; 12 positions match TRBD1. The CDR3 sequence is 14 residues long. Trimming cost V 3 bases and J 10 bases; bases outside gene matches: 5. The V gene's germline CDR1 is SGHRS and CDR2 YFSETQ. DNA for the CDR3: TGCGCCAGCAGCTCCGGGACAGGGGGCCGGGAGCAGTTCTTC. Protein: CASSSGTGGREQFF.

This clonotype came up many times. For the CDR3, the DNA is TGTGCCAGCAGACGGGGGACAGGGGGCTTGAGGCGTAGTGAAAAACTGTTTTTT. Translating gives CASRRGTGGLRRSEKLFF. The chain joins TRBV6-5 to TRBJ1-4, with 12 bases that match TRBD1. J was trimmed by 7 bases and V by 6 bases; bases with no gene match: 15. Per germline, CDR1 MNHEY and CDR2 SVGAGI. CDR3 size: 18 residues.

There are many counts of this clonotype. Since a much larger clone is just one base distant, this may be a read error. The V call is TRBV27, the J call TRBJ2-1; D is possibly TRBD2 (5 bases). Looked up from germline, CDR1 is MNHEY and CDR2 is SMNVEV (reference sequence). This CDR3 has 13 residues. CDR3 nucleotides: TGTGCCAGCAGTCCATTGATCGGGATCCCGCAGCTCTTC. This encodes CASSPLIGIPQLF.

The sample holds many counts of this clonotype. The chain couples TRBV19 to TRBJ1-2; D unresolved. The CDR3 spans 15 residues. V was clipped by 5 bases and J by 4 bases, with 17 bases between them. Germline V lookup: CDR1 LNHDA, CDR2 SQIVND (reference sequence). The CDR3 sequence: CASSPRGRILYGYTF. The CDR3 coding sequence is TGTGCCAGTAGTCCCCGCGGCAGGATCCTCTATGGCTACACCTTC.

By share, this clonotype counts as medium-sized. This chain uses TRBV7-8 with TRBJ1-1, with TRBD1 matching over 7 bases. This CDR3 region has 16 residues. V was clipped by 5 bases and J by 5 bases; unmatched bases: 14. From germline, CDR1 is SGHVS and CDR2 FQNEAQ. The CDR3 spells CASSPGTEWRGTEAFF. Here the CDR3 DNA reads TGTGCCAGCAGCCCGGGGACAGAATGGCGGGGTACTGAAGCTTTCTTT. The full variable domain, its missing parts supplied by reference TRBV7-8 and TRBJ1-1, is GAGVSQSPRYKVAKRGQDVALRCDPISGHVSLFWYQQALGQGPEFLTYFQNEAQLDKSGLPSDRFFAERPEGSVSTLKIQRTQQEDSAVYLCASSPGTEWRGTEAFFGQGTRLTVV.

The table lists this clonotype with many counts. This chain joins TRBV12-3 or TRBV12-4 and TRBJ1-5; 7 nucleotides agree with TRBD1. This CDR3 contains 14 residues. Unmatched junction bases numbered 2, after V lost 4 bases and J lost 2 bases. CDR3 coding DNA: TGTGCCAGCAGTTCCGGGACAGGCAATCAGCCCCAGCATTTT. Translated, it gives CASSSGTGNQPQHF.

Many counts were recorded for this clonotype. CDR3 protein: CASSGQPNNEKLFF. The CDR3 nucleotides are TGTGCCAGCAGCGGACAGCCTAATAATGAAAAACTGTTTTTT. The chain recombines TRBV6-1 with TRBJ1-4; D is perhaps TRBD1 (6 bases). The length of the CDR3 is 14 residues. The germline V gene encodes CDR1 MNHNS and CDR2 SASEGT. Trimming stripped 6 bases from V and 4 bases from J, with 12 bases between.

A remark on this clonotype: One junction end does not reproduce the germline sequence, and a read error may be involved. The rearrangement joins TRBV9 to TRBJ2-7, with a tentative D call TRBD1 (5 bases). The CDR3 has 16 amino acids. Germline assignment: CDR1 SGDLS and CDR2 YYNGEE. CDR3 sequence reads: CANSAPDSTPSYEHYF. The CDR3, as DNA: TGTGCCAACAGCGCTCCCGACAGCACCCCTTCCTACGAGCACTACTTC.

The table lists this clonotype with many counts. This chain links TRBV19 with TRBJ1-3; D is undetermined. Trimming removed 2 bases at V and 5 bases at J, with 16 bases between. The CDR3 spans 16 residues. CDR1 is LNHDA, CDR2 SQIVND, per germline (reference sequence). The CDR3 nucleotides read TGTGCCAGTAGTATATTAACGGACGGACCGAGAAACACCATATATTTT. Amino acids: CASSILTDGPRNTIYF. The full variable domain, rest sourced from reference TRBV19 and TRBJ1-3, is DGGITQSPKYLFRKEGQNVTLSCEQNLNHDAMYWYRQDPGQGLRLIYYSQIVNDFQKGDIAEGYSVSREKKESFPLTVTSAQKNPTAFYLCASSILTDGPRNTIYFGEGSWLTVV.

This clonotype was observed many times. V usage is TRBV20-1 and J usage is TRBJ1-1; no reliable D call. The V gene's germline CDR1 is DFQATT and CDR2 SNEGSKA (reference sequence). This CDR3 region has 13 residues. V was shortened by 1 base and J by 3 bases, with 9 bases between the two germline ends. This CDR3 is CSARGLRDTEAFF. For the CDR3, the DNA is TGCAGTGCTAGAGGTCTGAGGGACACTGAAGCTTTCTTT.